Listed below are T cell receptor beta chains from one sample, sequenced in a study of T cell responses to AZD1222 COVID-19 vaccine. Assay: immunoSEQ multiplex PCR; the TCRdb copy retains only in-frame clones and omits some. The profile shows 130,000 to 150,000 clones, 88% of them singletons. This specimen consisted of peripheral blood, obtained on day 0 of AZD1222 vaccination. Receptor source: an adult in good health. CDR3s leave out the opening cysteine and the closing phenylalanine or tryptophan. The order of the fields is CDR3 protein, V gene.

CDR3 protein: ASNGGGQGAYEQY
V gene: TRBV28

CDR3 protein: ASSPGSGEKLF
V gene: TRBV28

CDR3 protein: ASSPYLTSGDKETQY
V gene: TRBV18

CDR3 protein: ASSAEGGEEKLF
V gene: TRBV9

CDR3 protein: ASFRQGNTEAF
V gene: TRBV7-9

CDR3 protein: ASSRQGIEPQH
V gene: TRBV6-5

CDR3 protein: ASSSGDSYEQY
V gene: TRBV27

CDR3 protein: ASRTEAYGYT
V gene: TRBV25-1

CDR3 protein: ASSLATPRELF
V gene: TRBV7-2

CDR3 protein: ASSYGGPQDNEQF
V gene: TRBV6-2/TRBV6-3

CDR3 protein: ATQRGNYGYT
V gene: TRBV12-3/TRBV12-4

CDR3 protein: ASMGQGISGYT
V gene: TRBV19

CDR3 protein: ASRPGGSYNSPLH
V gene: TRBV6-5

CDR3 protein: ASSLARVAKQY
V gene: TRBV12-3/TRBV12-4

CDR3 protein: ASSTLGQYLVEVGTEAF
V gene: TRBV21-1

CDR3 protein: ASSPGQGNTIY
V gene: TRBV18

CDR3 protein: ASSLDLLVSARGGQF
V gene: TRBV11-2

CDR3 protein: ASRRNTIY
V gene: TRBV2

CDR3 protein: ASSLAGRNTGELF
V gene: TRBV7-9

CDR3 protein: ASSPGGGAYNEQF
V gene: TRBV18

CDR3 protein: ASGLRPNSGANVLT
V gene: TRBV12-5

CDR3 protein: ASSLGPEAYGYT
V gene: TRBV11-2

CDR3 protein: ASSRRGGRTDTQY
V gene: TRBV3-1/TRBV3-2

CDR3 protein: ASRTLEAFCGRNTEAF
V gene: TRBV25-1